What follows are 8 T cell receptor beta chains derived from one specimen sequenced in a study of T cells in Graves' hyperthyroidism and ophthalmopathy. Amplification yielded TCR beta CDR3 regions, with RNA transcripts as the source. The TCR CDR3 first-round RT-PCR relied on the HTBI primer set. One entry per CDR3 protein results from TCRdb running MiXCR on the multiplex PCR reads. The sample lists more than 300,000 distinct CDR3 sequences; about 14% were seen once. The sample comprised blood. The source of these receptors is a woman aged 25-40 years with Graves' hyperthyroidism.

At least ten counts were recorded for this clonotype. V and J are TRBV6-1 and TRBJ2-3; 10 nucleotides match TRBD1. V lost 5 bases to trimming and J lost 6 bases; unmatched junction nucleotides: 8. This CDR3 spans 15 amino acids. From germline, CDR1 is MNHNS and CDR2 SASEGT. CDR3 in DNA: TGTGCCAGCAGTCGCGGGACAGGGGTTTTCGATACGCAGTATTTT. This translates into CASSRGTGVFDTQYF.

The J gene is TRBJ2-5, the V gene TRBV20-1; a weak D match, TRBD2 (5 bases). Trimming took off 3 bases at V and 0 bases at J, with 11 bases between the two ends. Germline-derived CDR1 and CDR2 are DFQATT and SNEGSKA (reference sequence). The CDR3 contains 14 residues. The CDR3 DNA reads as TGCAGTGCTAGTTCGCGGGCGTACCAAGAGACCCAGTACTTC. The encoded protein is CSASSRAYQETQYF.

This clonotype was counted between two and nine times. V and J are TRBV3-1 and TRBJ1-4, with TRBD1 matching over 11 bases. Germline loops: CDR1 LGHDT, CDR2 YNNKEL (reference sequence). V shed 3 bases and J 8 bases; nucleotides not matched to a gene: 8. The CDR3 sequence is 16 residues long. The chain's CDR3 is CASSHGTGGVREKLFF. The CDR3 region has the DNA TGTGCCAGCAGCCATGGGACAGGGGGTGTTCGGGAAAAACTGTTTTTT. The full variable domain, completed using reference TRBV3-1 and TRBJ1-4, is DTAVSQTPKYLVTQMGNDKSIKCEQNLGHDTMYWYKQDSKKFLKIMFSYNNKELIINETVPNRFSPKSPDKAHLNLHINSLELGDSAVYFCASSHGTGGVREKLFFGSGTQLSVL.

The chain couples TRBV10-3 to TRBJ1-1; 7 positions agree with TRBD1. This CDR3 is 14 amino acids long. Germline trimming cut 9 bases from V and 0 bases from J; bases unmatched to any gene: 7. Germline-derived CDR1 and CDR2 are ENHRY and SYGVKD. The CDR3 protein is CAMARTGVNTEAFF. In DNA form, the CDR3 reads TGTGCCATGGCGAGGACAGGAGTGAACACTGAAGCTTTCTTT.

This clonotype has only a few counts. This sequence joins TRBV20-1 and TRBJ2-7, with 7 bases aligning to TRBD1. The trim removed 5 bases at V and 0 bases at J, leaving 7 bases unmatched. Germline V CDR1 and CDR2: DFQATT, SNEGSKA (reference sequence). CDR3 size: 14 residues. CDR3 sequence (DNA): TGCAGTGCTCCTAAGGGACAGCCCTCCTACGAGCAGTACTTC. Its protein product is CSAPKGQPSYEQYF.

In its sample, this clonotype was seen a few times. The CDR3 DNA reads as TGTGCCAGCAGCTTAGGGTCCCGGGAGCAGTTCTTC. This encodes CASSLGSREQFF. V usage is TRBV13 and J usage is TRBJ2-1; D gene uncertain. Trimming took off 0 bases at V and 10 bases at J, with 7 bases between the two ends. The germline V gene encodes CDR1 PRHDT and CDR2 FYEKMQ (reference sequence). This CDR3 comprises 12 residues.

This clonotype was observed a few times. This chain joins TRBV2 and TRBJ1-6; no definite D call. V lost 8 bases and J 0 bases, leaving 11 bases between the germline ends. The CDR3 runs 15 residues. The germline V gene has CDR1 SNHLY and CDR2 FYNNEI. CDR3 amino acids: CASGGSSSYNSPLHF. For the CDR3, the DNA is TGTGCCAGCGGCGGCTCCAGCTCCTATAATTCACCCCTCCACTTT.

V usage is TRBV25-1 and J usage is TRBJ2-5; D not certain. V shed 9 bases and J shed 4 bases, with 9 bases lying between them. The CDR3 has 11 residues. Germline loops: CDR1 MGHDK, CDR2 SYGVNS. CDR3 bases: TGTGCCAGTGACTTAGGAGAGACCCAGTACTTC. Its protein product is CASDLGETQYF.